One and the same sample provided the 10 T cell receptor beta chains below, sequenced in a study of metastatic and nonmetastatic thyroid tumors. Using MiXCR, TCRdb reanalyzed the PCR reads. The sample includes about 8,000 clones, 27% seen only once; the top ten take around 20%. No treatment of any kind had been given to any patient before thyroid surgery. The source material was adjacent normal tissue. These receptor sequences come from a female donor with papillary thyroid cancer or a benign thyroid nodule (not recorded which). Some clones in this sample may be carry-over from other donors' samples.

This chain joins TRBV20-1 and TRBJ2-5; TRBD2 is a possible D gene (6 bases). The CDR3 is 14 residues long. Germline assignment: CDR1 DFQATT and CDR2 SNEGSKA (reference sequence). V lost 6 bases and J lost 4, with 18 bases in between. The CDR3 nucleotides read TGCAGTGCCATCCATACGCGGGGCATAGAGACCCAGTACTTC. This gives the protein CSAIHTRGIETQYF.

The rearrangement links TRBV7-2 to TRBJ2-7, with 7 nucleotides matching TRBD1. The J segment lost 1 base and the V segment lost 1 base, leaving 4 bases of the junction unmatched. This CDR3 is 15 amino acids long. Germline CDR1 and CDR2: SGHTA and FQGNSA. The CDR3 is CASSLGQGFSYEQYF. The CDR3, as DNA: TGTGCCAGCAGCTTAGGACAGGGTTTTTCCTACGAGCAGTACTTC.

In this sample, this clone turned up a few times. Germline and junction disagree at one end, which may indicate a read error. This sequence joins TRBV6-1 and TRBJ1-1; the D is unclear. CDR3 length: 14 residues. Germline assignment: CDR1 MNHNS and CDR2 SASEGT. CDR3: CASSEDVSNTEAFF. DNA for the CDR3: TGTGCCAGCAGCGAAGACGTGAGTAACACTGAAGCTTTCTTT.

The rearrangement joins TRBV20-1 to TRBJ2-7; 9 bases fit TRBD2. The CDR3 length is 13 residues. Germline V gene data show CDR1 as DFQATT and CDR2 as SNEGSKA (reference sequence). The V segment lost 5 bases and the J segment 1 base; nucleotides outside the gene matches: 3. CDR3 region: CSADSGGSYEQYF. Here the CDR3 DNA reads TGCAGTGCTGATAGCGGGGGATCCTACGAGCAGTACTTC.

At least ten counts were recorded for this clone. This chain uses TRBV7-2 with TRBJ2-2; possible D gene TRBD2, 5 bases. V was shortened by 0 bases and J by 6 bases, with 17 bases between the two germline ends. Germline-derived CDR1 and CDR2 are SGHTA and FQGNSA. This CDR3 is built from 17 residues. CDR3 nucleotides: TGTGCCAGCAGCTTAGCTCGGGGTAGAAATCACCCCGGGGAGCTGTTTTTT. This sequence encodes CASSLARGRNHPGELFF.

As concerns this clone: The germline gene is not matched at one end of the junction; a read error may be the cause. This chain uses TRBV19 with TRBJ2-1, with TRBD1 as a possible D gene (5 bases). Germline assignment: CDR1 LNHDA and CDR2 SQIVND (reference sequence). The CDR3 spans 13 residues. CDR3 sequence: CPSGRGRHGEQFF. The CDR3 DNA reads as TGTCCCAGTGGTAGGGGTCGACATGGAGAGCAGTTCTTC.

By share of the sample, this clone is medium-sized. This chain joins TRBV28 and TRBJ2-5; D is unclear. The germline V gene has CDR1 MDHEN and CDR2 SYDVKM. CDR3 size: 13 residues. V lost 5 bases and J lost 1, with 8 bases in between. As DNA, the CDR3 is TGTGCCAGCAGTCGGCAATTCCAAGAGACCCAGTACTTC. Amino acids: CASSRQFQETQYF.

The table lists this clone with a few counts. The rearrangement links TRBV12-3 or TRBV12-4 to TRBJ2-3; D may be TRBD1 or TRBD2 (5 bases each). V lost 8 bases and J 2 bases, leaving 20 bases between the germline ends. There are 16 residues in the CDR3. The DNA for the CDR3 is TGTGCCAGCCGAGGGACCGACAGTGAGTCCACAGATACGCAGTATTTT. Translated: CASRGTDSESTDTQYF.

CDR3 DNA sequence: TGCAGTGGAGGGACTAGCGGGGGGAATGAGCAGTTCTTC. Translated, it gives CSGGTSGGNEQFF. The V gene is TRBV20-1, the J gene TRBJ2-1, with 15 bases aligning to TRBD2. CDR1 is DFQATT, CDR2 SNEGSKA, per germline (reference sequence). This CDR3 contains 13 residues. V shed 7 bases, J shed 7 bases, and the junction held 2 bases outside the gene matches.

This clone showed up just a few times. This chain joins TRBV27 and TRBJ2-1, with TRBD2 identical over 14 bases. V was clipped by 2 bases and J by 5 bases; unmatched bases: 5. CDR1 is MNHEY and CDR2 is SMNVEV in the germline V gene (reference sequence). This CDR3 has 17 amino acids. This CDR3 reads CASSLRLAGGPNNEQFF. For the CDR3, the DNA is TGTGCCAGCAGTTTACGACTAGCGGGAGGGCCAAACAATGAGCAGTTCTTC.